The rows below give T cell receptor beta chains drawn from one sample of a study of T cells in Graves' hyperthyroidism and ophthalmopathy. TCRdb re-analysed the multiplex PCR reads in MiXCR, keeping a single row per CDR3 protein. The sample holds about 570,000 distinct CDR3 sequences, just over 45% seen once. Sequencing used peripheral blood or thyroid tissue (not recorded which). These receptor sequences come from an adult woman with Graves' disease, either hyperthyroidism or ophthalmopathy (not recorded which). Each CDR3 is given without its conserved first and last residue. Rows give clone size only sometimes, using once, few, many, or a class for an expanded clone.

V | size | CDR3
TRBV20-1 | - | SADKDYRGGDTQY
TRBV10-3 | once | AISARSTRANYGYT
TRBV12-1 | - | ASSFNTENTEAF
TRBV9 | - | ASSPRGGSEAF
TRBV12-3/TRBV12-4 | - | ASSFAWGNTEAF
TRBV5-1 | few | ASSLFSGDKGYEQY
TRBV19 | many | ASSMREAYEQY
TRBV29-1 | - | SSYRGTEAF
TRBV9 | - | ASSVSAGLSGNTIY
TRBV7-3 | - | ASSLSRRGRAGETQY
TRBV29-1 | - | SVRSENSYEQY
TRBV9 | - | ASASGGPSRALH
TRBV12-5 | many | ASGWGRGEAF
TRBV6-1 | many | ASSEPPGGTEAF
TRBV20-1 | many | SANNRVALH
TRBV5-1 | - | ASSQDRYGYT
TRBV7-2 | many | ASSSRRTQDTQY
TRBV7-9 | - | ASSFEREASYEQY
TRBV7-2 | - | ASSSPGHPNSPLH
TRBV29-1 | few | SVGTVLSGANVLT
TRBV29-1 | few | SVVVAAQETQY
TRBV10-3 | many | AISESRSMRETQY
TRBV10-3 | few | AIKGTSRNEQF
TRBV19 | many | ASSPSVEVKY
TRBV12-3/TRBV12-4 | - | ASGGASQPQH
TRBV4-3 | - | ASRASTGGLSGYT
TRBV13 | many | ASSPAQGLGNTEAF
TRBV20-1 | - | SASKNGQ
TRBV6-6 | - | ASSYVEGTEH
TRBV19 | many | ARPYSTFPGDYNSPLH
TRBV7-6 | - | ASSLVSSGEVPAYNEQF
TRBV5-1 | - | ASSPGLTNVLT
TRBV20-1 | many | SASIFDTGELF